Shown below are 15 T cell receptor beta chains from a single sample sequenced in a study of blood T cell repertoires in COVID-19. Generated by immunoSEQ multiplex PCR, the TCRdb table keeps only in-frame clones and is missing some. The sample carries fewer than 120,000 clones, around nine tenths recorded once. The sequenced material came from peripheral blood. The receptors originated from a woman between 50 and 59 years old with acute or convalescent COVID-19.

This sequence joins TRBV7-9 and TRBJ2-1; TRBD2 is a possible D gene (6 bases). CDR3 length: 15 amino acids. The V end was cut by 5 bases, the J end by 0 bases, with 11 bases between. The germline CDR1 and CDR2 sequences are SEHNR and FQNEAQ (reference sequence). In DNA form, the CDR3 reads TGTGCCAGCAGCCCAATGGAGGGCTCCTACAATGAGCAGTTCTTC. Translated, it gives CASSPMEGSYNEQFF.

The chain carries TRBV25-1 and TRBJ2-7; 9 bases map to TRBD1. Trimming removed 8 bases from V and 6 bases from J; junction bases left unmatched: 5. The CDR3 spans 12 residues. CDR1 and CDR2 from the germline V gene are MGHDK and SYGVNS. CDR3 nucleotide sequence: TGTGCCAGCGGGACAGGGACCCGCGAGCAGTACTTC. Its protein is CASGTGTREQYF.

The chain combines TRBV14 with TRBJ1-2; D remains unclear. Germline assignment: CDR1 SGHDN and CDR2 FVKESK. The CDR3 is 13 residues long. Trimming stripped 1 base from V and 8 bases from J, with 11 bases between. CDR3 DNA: TGTGCCAGCAGCCAAGCCTGGTCTAGCGGCTACACCTTC. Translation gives CASSQAWSSGYTF.

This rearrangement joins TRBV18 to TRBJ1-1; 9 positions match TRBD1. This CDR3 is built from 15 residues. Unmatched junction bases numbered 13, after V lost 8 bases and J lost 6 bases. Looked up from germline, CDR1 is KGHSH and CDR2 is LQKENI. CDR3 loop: CASHNRTGVGAEAFF. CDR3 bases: TGTGCCAGCCATAATAGGACAGGGGTCGGTGCTGAAGCTTTCTTT.

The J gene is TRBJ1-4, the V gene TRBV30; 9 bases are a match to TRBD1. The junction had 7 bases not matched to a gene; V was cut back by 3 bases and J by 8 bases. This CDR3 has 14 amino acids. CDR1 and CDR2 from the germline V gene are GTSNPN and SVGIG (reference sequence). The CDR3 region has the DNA TGTGCCTGGAGCTTGACAGGGGGAAACGAAAAACTGTTTTTT. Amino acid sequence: CAWSLTGGNEKLFF.

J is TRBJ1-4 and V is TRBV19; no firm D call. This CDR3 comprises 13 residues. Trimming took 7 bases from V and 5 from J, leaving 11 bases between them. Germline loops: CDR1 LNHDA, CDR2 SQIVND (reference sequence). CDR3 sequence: CASIGRINEKLFF. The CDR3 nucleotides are TGTGCCAGTATAGGCAGGATAAATGAAAAACTGTTTTTT. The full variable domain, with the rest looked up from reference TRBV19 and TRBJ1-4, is DGGITQSPKYLFRKEGQNVTLSCEQNLNHDAMYWYRQDPGQGLRLIYYSQIVNDFQKGDIAEGYSVSREKKESFPLTVTSAQKNPTAFYLCASIGRINEKLFFGSGTQLSVL.

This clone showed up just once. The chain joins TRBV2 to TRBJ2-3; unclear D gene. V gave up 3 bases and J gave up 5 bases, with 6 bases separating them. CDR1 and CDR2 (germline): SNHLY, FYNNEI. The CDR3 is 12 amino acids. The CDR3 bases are TGTGCCAGCAGTGAGTTCCTAGATACGCAGTATTTT. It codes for CASSEFLDTQYF.

CDR3 DNA sequence: TGTGCTAGTGGCCTTACAGGGGGCGGAATAGTTAAGAACACTGAAGCTTTCTTT. This translates into CASGLTGGGIVKNTEAFF. The chain joins TRBV12-5 to TRBJ1-1, with 9 bases that match TRBD1. In germline, CDR1 is LGHNT, CDR2 FRNRAP. CDR3 size: 18 residues. J lost 1 base, V lost 6 bases, and 15 bases had no gene match.

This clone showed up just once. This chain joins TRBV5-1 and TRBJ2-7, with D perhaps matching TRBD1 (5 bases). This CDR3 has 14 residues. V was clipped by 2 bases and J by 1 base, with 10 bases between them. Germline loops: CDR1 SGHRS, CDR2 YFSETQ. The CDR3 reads CASSLGVLSYEQYF. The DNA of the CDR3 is TGCGCCAGCAGCTTAGGGGTCCTTTCCTACGAGCAGTACTTC.

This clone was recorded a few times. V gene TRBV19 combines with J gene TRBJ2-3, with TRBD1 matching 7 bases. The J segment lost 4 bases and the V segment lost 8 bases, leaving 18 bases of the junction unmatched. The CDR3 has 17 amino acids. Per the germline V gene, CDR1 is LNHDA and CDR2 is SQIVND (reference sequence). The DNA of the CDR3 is TGTGCCAGTCCCCTACGAAAAGACAGGGTGTCTGCAGATACGCAGTATTTT. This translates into CASPLRKDRVSADTQYF.

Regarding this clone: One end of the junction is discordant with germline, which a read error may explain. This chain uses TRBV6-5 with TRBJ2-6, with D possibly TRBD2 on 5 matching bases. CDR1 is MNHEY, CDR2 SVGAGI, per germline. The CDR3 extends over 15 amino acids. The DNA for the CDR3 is TGTGCCAGCAGACTAGGGAGTTCTGGTGCCAACGTCCTGACTTTC. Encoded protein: CASRLGSSGANVLTF.

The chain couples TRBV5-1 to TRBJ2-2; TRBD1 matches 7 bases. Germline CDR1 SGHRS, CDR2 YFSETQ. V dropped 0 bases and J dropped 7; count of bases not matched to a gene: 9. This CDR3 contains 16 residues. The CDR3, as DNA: TGCGCCAGCAGCTTGGTTCACAGGGGATCAGGCGGGGAGCTGTTTTTT. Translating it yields CASSLVHRGSGGELFF.

The CDR3 DNA follows: TGTGCCAGCAGCTTAGCTGGAGGGGAAGAGACCCAGTACTTC. It specifies CASSLAGGEETQYF. V gene TRBV7-9 combines with J gene TRBJ2-5; the D gene is possibly TRBD2 (6 bases). The V end was cut by 0 bases, the J end by 3 bases, with 8 bases between. This CDR3 contains 14 residues. CDR1 SEHNR and CDR2 FQNEAQ come from the germline V gene (reference sequence).

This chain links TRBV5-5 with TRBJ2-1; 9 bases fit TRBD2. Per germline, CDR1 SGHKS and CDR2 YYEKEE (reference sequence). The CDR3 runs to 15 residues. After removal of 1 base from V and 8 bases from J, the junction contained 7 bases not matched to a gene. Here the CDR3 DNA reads TGTGCCAGCAGCTTGAATAGCGGGAGTTTCGATGAGCAGTTCTTC. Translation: CASSLNSGSFDEQFF.

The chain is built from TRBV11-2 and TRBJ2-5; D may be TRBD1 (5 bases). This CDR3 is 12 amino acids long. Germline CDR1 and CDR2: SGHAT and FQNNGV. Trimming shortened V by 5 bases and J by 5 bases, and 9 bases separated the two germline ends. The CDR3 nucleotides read TGTGCCAGCAGCGCAGGGTGGGAGACCCAGTACTTC. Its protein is CASSAGWETQYF.